This TCR beta chain originates from a study of T cells in Graves' hyperthyroidism and ophthalmopathy. It was RNA transcripts that yielded the amplified TCR beta CDR3 regions. TCR CDR3 regions were first amplified by RT-PCR with HTBI primers. MiXCR was run by TCRdb on the multiplex PCR reads, yielding one entry per CDR3 protein. The sample has fewer than 900,000 distinct CDR3 sequences; roughly 20% are singletons. The germline V gene has CDR1 MNHNS and CDR2 SASEGT. V shed 5 bases, J shed 5 bases, and the junction held 11 bases outside the gene matches. The CDR3 runs 15 residues. In its sample, this clonotype was seen many times. This blood was taken when hyperthyroidism was first diagnosed, before any ophthalmopathy symptoms existed.

This clonotype originated in a woman aged 45-59 years with Graves' hyperthyroidism that later progressed to Graves' ophthalmopathy. The sample taken for sequencing was blood. The chain carries TRBV6-1 and TRBJ1-1; 7 nucleotides align to TRBD1. The DNA of the CDR3 is TGTGCCAGCAGTACGACGACAGGGAGTACGACTGAAGCTTTCTTT. This codes for CASSTTTGSTTEAFF.